The source of this TCR beta chain is a study of blood T cells in healthy people across ages (dated by TCRdb to the mid-2010s). Study-wide context: Template switching captured roughly one uniquely barcoded TCR beta cDNA molecule per two T cells in model experiments. Age-related changes in TCR beta repertoire diversity were measured in the study by deep sequencing normalized with unique cDNA molecular identifiers. Four age groups were formed from the donors: young (average about 17 years), middle-aged (approximately 42), aged (about 68) and long-lived (more than 75). Donors of different ages were randomly distributed across sequencing lanes to avoid experimental bias. Using the same blood draw, the study looked at two additional independent replicas of 1 million unique cDNA reads for two donors, one aged 18 to 30 and the other aged 80 or older. Results the study describes overall, beyond this receptor: Estimates of total diversity based on one million sequenced T cells were regarded as lower bounds and as underestimates. Because profiling used bulk unsorted PBMCs, naive and antigen-experienced compartments could not be compared conclusively. Observed TCR beta diversity per million T cells fell roughly linearly with age, and a significant reduction was already apparent by age about 43. Donor CMV infection status was unknown, potentially confounding age-related changes in expanded clonotypes. A strong correlation was found between observed TCR beta diversity and the percentage of naive T cells measured by flow cytometry. Compared with the aged group, more naive CD4+ T cells, fewer expanded clones and increased TCR diversity were shown by the long-lived group, suggesting age selection.

Libraries came from 5' RACE. The sample was run on an Illumina HiSeq 2500. A second PCR of about 7 to 12 cycles was run with a J-beta primer mix and a sample-barcoded 5' primer. Each TCR beta cDNA molecule received a unique molecular identifier from a template-switch 5' adaptor carrying 12 random nucleotides. At least 2.5 million CDR3-containing paired-end reads were obtained from each sample. First-strand cDNA was synthesized from all RNA with the Mint cDNA synthesis kit, primed by a TRBC-specific oligonucleotide. All cDNA was treated with uracil-DNA glycosylase and then went through a first 18-cycle PCR with the universal primers M1SS and BC2_uni_R. From the authors' description of their analysis: Each sample was normalized by randomly selecting 1 million high-quality reads, each carrying a distinct molecular identifier. Instead of being binned into consensus sequences, reads with shared molecular identifiers were discarded. MiTCR, with a Q25 quality threshold and the strictest error-elimination algorithm, was used for CDR3 identification, clonotype clustering and error correction. A nonparametric unseen species model with Euler transformation was used to estimate a lower bound on total TCR beta diversity. TCRdb reprocessing: public reads trimmed at Q25 with fastp, clones called with MiXCR, in-frame beta chains kept. Rows with one shared CDR3 protein collapse into an entry with the most common genes and DNA. These V and J calls are TCRdb output, not the study's own analysis. For this sample the table gives hundreds of thousands of distinct CDR3 sequences, of which around 43% were detected only once. The ten most abundant clones make up roughly 18% of the sample.

On this clonotype: Which antigen it targets is not known. No clone much larger than this one lies a single base away; base qualities are absent.

Including cysteine and phenylalanine, the CDR3 has 15 amino acids. Only the CDR3 DNA stays, 45 bases, in frame from base 1. Trimming accounts for 9 bases at V and 3 bases at J, while the number of junction bases matched to no gene is 7. Systemically healthy Caucasian individuals from Russia, some 36 in total and aged about 6 to 100 years, were included as donors. Each donor gave 8 to 10 milliliters of peripheral blood, drawn into EDTA-treated Vacutainer tubes. PBMCs were isolated by Ficoll-Paque density-gradient centrifugation, with at least 7 million obtained per sample. Total RNA, at least 6 micrograms per sample, was extracted from PBMCs with Trizol reagent. The percentages of naive CD45RAhigh/CD27high T cells were determined by flow cytometry on a PBMC aliquot from every donor.

Input material: blood. The V gene is TRBV12-3 or TRBV12-4 and the J gene is TRBJ2-6, with 8 central nucleotides matching TRBD1. This receptor was identified in a man aged 60 to 75 in good health. The CDR3 region reads CASGQGSVGANVLTF. The nucleotides read TGTGCCAGTGGACAGGGATCGGTTGGGGCCAACGTCCTGACTTTC.